What follows is one T cell receptor beta chain and its context. Its target is not known. Collection occurred without any documented infections or immune events in donors. The data derive from a study of identifying expanded T cells in peripheral blood. Study-level results: Differentially abundant clones: roughly 1.2 between replicates, about 17 at approximately two weeks, approximately 19 at four. Clone count variance between roughly two-week samples rose with total template count.

Produced via immunoSEQ multiplex PCR; TCRdb's table is partial and in-frame only. The sample yields fewer than 130,000 clones, about 89% seen once. This CDR3 has 15 amino acids. V was shortened by 6 bases and J by 3 bases, with 15 bases between the two germline ends. Per germline, CDR1 SSHAT and CDR2 FNYEAQ (reference sequence). This receptor was obtained from a person aged 18 to 70 in good health. Specimen: blood. The V and J genes are TRBV7-7 and TRBJ2-1; the D is unclear. The CDR3 region is CASSSIYRVYNEQFF. DNA of the CDR3: TGTGCCAGCAGTTCTATATACCGGGTCTACAATGAGCAGTTCTTC.